Here is one TCR beta chain with its context. This sample is part of a study of human T cells and chemical hapten exposure. Time point given: patch test 3, about 24 weeks after DPC sensitization. Treatment meaning: therapeutic diphenylcyclopropenone sensitization with weekly scalp DPC. Researchers sampled blood before each patch test went on. Individual cDNA molecules had unique molecular identifiers attached to them by the library. In the authors' methods: There were a median of approximately 96,000 TCRs per sample, with a range from roughly 20,000 to 750,000. TCRdb re-analysed the RACE reads in MiXCR, keeping a single row per CDR3 protein. The V and J calls shown here were made by TCRdb, not taken from the authors' results. Of about 190,000 distinct CDR3 sequences listed, approximately 24% were seen once; the top ten hold over 2%. This receptor was taken from a woman between 40 and 50 years old with alopecia areata. Some clones in this sample may be carry-over from other donors' samples. Here the sequenced sample was whole blood, taken in connection with sensitization to the hapten diphenylcyclopropenone (DPC).

The CDR3, as DNA: TGCAGTGCTAGAGCCTCGGGAGCTGAAGAGACCCAGTACTTC. Protein product: CSARASGAEETQYF. The chain carries TRBV20-1 and TRBJ2-5; TRBD2 might be the D (6 bases). The CDR3 has 14 residues. Germline V lookup: CDR1 DFQATT, CDR2 SNEGSKA (reference sequence). Trimming stripped 1 base from V and 3 bases from J, with 12 bases between.